The 32 T cell receptor beta chains below come from one sample, sequenced in a study of blood T cells in healthy people across ages. The authors ran a second PCR of about 6 to 11 cycles using a sample-barcoded 5' primer and a J-beta primer mix. TCRdb used MiXCR to reprocess the 5' RACE reads, holding one entry per CDR3 protein. Of approximately 900,000 distinct CDR3 sequences in the sample, roughly 29% are singletons; the top ten hold 10% to 13%. The data also belong to a second study, concerning T cells of mothers and their children.

Sequencing used blood. These receptor sequences come from a woman between 40 and 50 years old in good health.

This clonotype was counted only a few times. CDR3 DNA sequence: TGTGCCAGCAGCTTAAAAGAGGTGGTCGAGCGGAATGAGCAGTTCTTC. Its translation: CASSLKEVVERNEQFF. The chain is built from TRBV7-3 and TRBJ2-1; perhaps TRBD2 as D (5 bases). The V and J ends lost 1 base and 7 bases respectively, with 17 bases between them. The CDR3 contains 16 residues. In germline, CDR1 is SGHTA, CDR2 FQGTGA.

This clonotype was observed many times. The genes are TRBV6-5 and TRBJ2-3; tentatively, D is TRBD1 (6 bases). Between the trimmed V and J ends, which lost 0 bases and 6 bases, there was a span of 13 bases. Germline CDR1 MNHEY, CDR2 SVGAGI. The CDR3 length is 15 residues. The CDR3 coding sequence is TGTGCCAGCAGTTACTCGACAGGAGCGTTGGATACGCAGTATTTT. Its protein product is CASSYSTGALDTQYF.

This clonotype was picked up many times. This sequence joins TRBV27 and TRBJ2-6; 8 bases agree with TRBD1. The length of the CDR3 is 17 residues. Trimming took 4 bases from V and 2 from J; bases not matched to a gene: 7. CDR1 is MNHEY and CDR2 is SMNVEV in the germline V gene (reference sequence). The CDR3 sequence: CASSSDRVVAGANVLTF. CDR3 nucleotide sequence: TGTGCCAGCAGTTCGGACAGGGTCGTTGCTGGGGCCAACGTCCTGACTTTC.

The rearrangement joins TRBV6-2 or TRBV6-3 to TRBJ1-2; unclear D gene. CDR3 length equals 14 residues. The V end lost 4 bases, the J end lost 6 bases, and 15 bases lay between the germline ends. Germline V gives CDR1 MNHEY, CDR2 SVGEGT. In DNA, the CDR3 is TGTGCCAGCAGTTCGTCGCGGAATATAGATGGCTACACCTTC. Translated, it gives CASSSSRNIDGYTF.

A remark on this clonotype: Just one base apart from a much larger clone, this may be a read error. The genes are TRBV29-1 and TRBJ2-1, with TRBD2 identical over 7 bases. The CDR3 contains 11 residues. V trimming: 4 bases; J trimming: 6 bases; junction bases outside the gene matches: 0. The V gene's germline CDR1 is SQVTM and CDR2 ANQGSEA. CDR3 coding DNA: TGCAGCGTTGGGACTAGCAATGAGCAGTTCTTC. The encoded protein is CSVGTSNEQFF.

The chain employs TRBV28 and TRBJ2-7; 7 positions match TRBD2. Germline V gene lookup returns CDR1 MDHEN and CDR2 SYDVKM. Germline trimming cut 8 bases from V and 6 bases from J; bases unmatched to any gene: 10. The CDR3 is 13 amino acids. The DNA for the CDR3 is TGTGCCAGCGGGGGGGTAGAGGGGCCCGAGCAGTACTTC. Its translation is CASGGVEGPEQYF.

The V call is TRBV12-3 or TRBV12-4, the J call TRBJ1-1; 11 bases agree with TRBD1. The CDR3 runs 13 residues. Trimming removed 6 bases from V and 4 bases from J; junction bases left unmatched: 1. The CDR3 loop reads CASRDRGPTEAFF. The CDR3 DNA reads TGTGCCAGCAGGGACAGGGGGCCCACTGAAGCTTTCTTT.

Ten or more counts support this clonotype. The genes are TRBV6-5 and TRBJ1-2; 11 nucleotides agree with TRBD1. V lost 7 bases to trimming and J lost 5 bases; unmatched junction nucleotides: 3. This CDR3 has 13 residues. Germline lookup yields CDR1 MNHEY and CDR2 SVGAGI. CDR3: CASKGQGAYGYTF. CDR3 nucleotides: TGTGCCAGCAAAGGACAGGGGGCGTATGGCTACACCTTC.

CDR3 DNA: TGTGCCAGCAGTCTTCTTCTAACTTACGAGCAGTTCTTC. Its protein is CASSLLLTYEQFF. The chain combines TRBV6-1 with TRBJ2-1; unclear D gene. The length of the CDR3 is 13 residues. Trimming took 5 bases from V and 10 from J, leaving 15 bases between them. Per germline, CDR1 MNHNS and CDR2 SASEGT.

A note on this clonotype: A read error may be the cause here, since a much bigger clone is one base away. The CDR3 sequence is CASSQGSGPYEQYF. The CDR3, as DNA: TGTGCCAGCAGCCAAGGTTCGGGCCCCTACGAGCAGTACTTC. The gene calls are TRBV14 and TRBJ2-7; unclear D gene. In germline, CDR1 is SGHDN, CDR2 FVKESK. V was trimmed by 1 base and J by 2 bases, leaving 9 bases between them. There are 14 residues in the CDR3.

This clonotype was detected ten times or more. The chain combines TRBV10-3 with TRBJ2-5; possibly TRBD2 for D (7 bases). Germline V gives CDR1 ENHRY, CDR2 SYGVKD. The V end was cut by 6 bases, the J end by 2 bases, with 10 bases between. The CDR3 totals 13 residues. The CDR3 protein is CAISAGAQETQYF. For the CDR3, the DNA is TGTGCCATCAGCGCGGGGGCTCAAGAGACCCAGTACTTC.

The chain has TRBV18 and TRBJ1-1; D unclear. The germline V gene encodes CDR1 KGHSH and CDR2 LQKENI. CDR3 length equals 12 residues. Trimming left V 3 bases short and J 6 bases short, with 8 bases between. The CDR3 region is CASSPEVAEAFF. For the CDR3, the DNA is TGTGCCAGCTCACCCGAGGTAGCTGAAGCTTTCTTT.

The chain joins TRBV5-1 to TRBJ1-1; 7 bases are a match to TRBD1. V lost 4 bases, J lost 2 bases, and 8 bases stayed unmatched. Germline CDR1 is SGHRS and CDR2 is YFSETQ. The CDR3 runs 15 residues. This CDR3 is CASSPRGQTNTEAFF. CDR3 in DNA: TGCGCCAGCAGCCCTAGGGGACAGACTAACACTGAAGCTTTCTTT.

This clonotype was seen repeatedly, ten times or more. V usage is TRBV11-1 and J usage is TRBJ2-7; maybe TRBD1 (6 bases). Germline lookup yields CDR1 SGHAT and CDR2 FQDESV (reference sequence). Trimming removed 4 bases from V and 1 base from J, with 17 bases in between. The CDR3 covers 16 residues. The CDR3 sequence: CASSSETGLRSYEQYF. The CDR3 bases are TGTGCCAGCAGCTCCGAGACAGGTTTGAGGTCCTACGAGCAGTACTTC.

The count of this clonotype is one. A clone one base away is much larger, so this may be a read error. The rearrangement uses TRBV18 and TRBJ2-1; TRBD1 agrees at 11 bases. The CDR3 has 14 amino acids. With 6 bases clipped from V and 13 bases from J, the junction kept 11 bases outside the gene matches. The germline V gene encodes CDR1 KGHSH and CDR2 LQKENI. The CDR3 reads CASSPGQGAETQFF. The CDR3 nucleotides read TGTGCCAGCTCCCCCGGACAGGGGGCAGAGACCCAGTTCTTC.

This sequence joins TRBV29-1 and TRBJ1-1, with TRBD1 as a possible D gene (5 bases). The CDR3 extends over 12 amino acids. The germline gives CDR1 SQVTM, CDR2 ANQGSEA. Deletions cut 7 bases from V and 1 base from J, with 10 bases between. CDR3: CSGTGQNTEAFF. The DNA for the CDR3 is TGCAGCGGGACGGGGCAGAACACTGAAGCTTTCTTT.

This clonotype was recorded at least ten times. The chain couples TRBV5-1 to TRBJ1-6; the D gene is possibly TRBD1 (5 bases). Germline V CDR1 and CDR2: SGHRS, YFSETQ. There are 15 residues in the CDR3. The germline V and J ends were trimmed by 2 bases and 7 bases, with 13 bases remaining between them. The CDR3: CASSLAAGENSPLHF. For the CDR3, the DNA is TGCGCCAGCAGCTTAGCGGCGGGGGAGAATTCACCCCTCCACTTT. Full variable domain (outside the CDR3, taken from reference TRBV5-1 and TRBJ1-6): KAGVTQTPRYLIKTRGQQVTLSCSPISGHRSVSWYQQTPGQGLQFLFEYFSETQRNKGNFPGRFSGRQFSNSRSEMNVSTLELGDSALYLCASSLAAGENSPLHFGNGTRLTVT.

This rearrangement joins TRBV7-2 to TRBJ2-5; 7 bases line up with TRBD1. The length of the CDR3 is 15 residues. Germline lookup yields CDR1 SGHTA and CDR2 FQGNSA. The V gene end was trimmed by 7 bases and the J gene end by 6 bases; junction bases not matched to a gene: 14. CDR3 amino acids: CASNKGDPRGQTQYF. The CDR3 nucleotides are TGTGCCAGCAACAAGGGGGACCCTAGGGGGCAGACCCAGTACTTC.

The sample holds a few counts of this clonotype. The genes are TRBV10-3 and TRBJ2-7; tentatively, D is TRBD1 (6 bases). Deletions cut 8 bases from V and 7 bases from J, with 15 bases between. The V gene's germline CDR1 is ENHRY and CDR2 SYGVKD. The CDR3 has 12 amino acids. In DNA form, the CDR3 reads TGTGCCATCGGCTCCTCAGGGGAAGAGCAGTACTTC. Its protein is CAIGSSGEEQYF.

The table lists this clonotype with a few counts. The genes are TRBV29-1 and TRBJ1-2, with D tentatively TRBD1 (6 bases). The CDR3 covers 11 residues. Germline CDR1 reads SQVTM; CDR2 reads ANQGSEA. The V and J ends lost 0 bases and 8 bases respectively, with 7 bases between them. In DNA, the CDR3 is TGCAGCGTTGAAGAGCAGGGGGGCTACACCTTC. Translating gives CSVEEQGGYTF.

This clonotype has at least ten counts. The rearrangement uses TRBV20-1 and TRBJ2-5; D gene unclear. CDR1 and CDR2 from the germline V gene are DFQATT and SNEGSKA (reference sequence). The ends were cut back, 1 base at V and 4 bases at J, with 10 bases in the middle. The CDR3 has 13 amino acids. The CDR3 bases are TGCAGTGCTAGAGTCGAATGGGGAGAGACCCAGTACTTC. This gives the protein CSARVEWGETQYF.

This clonotype was recorded only once. V is TRBV9 and J is TRBJ2-7; maybe TRBD1 (5 bases). The end of the DNA is better explained by TRBJ2-5, so the J call may be wrong. In germline, CDR1 is SGDLS, CDR2 YYNGEE. The CDR3 extends over 13 amino acids. CDR3 nucleotide sequence: TGTGCCAGCAGCGAAGGGGCTATAGAGACCCAGTACTTC. It codes for CASSEGAIETQYF.

This clonotype was seen many times. The chain is built from TRBV12-3 or TRBV12-4 and TRBJ2-7, with D hard to call. The CDR3 has 13 residues. Trimming took off 3 bases at V and 6 bases at J, with 12 bases between the two ends. CDR3 residues: CASSFRSTGEQYF. The CDR3 DNA reads as TGTGCCAGCAGTTTTCGTTCCACTGGCGAGCAGTACTTC.

This clonotype was found a few times. The chain links TRBV12-3 or TRBV12-4 to TRBJ1-5, with 12 nucleotides matching TRBD1. The CDR3 is 15 residues long. With 6 bases clipped from V and 3 bases from J, the junction kept 3 bases outside the gene matches. The CDR3 DNA reads TGTGCCAGCAGGGGACAGGGGGCGAACAATCAGCCCCAGCATTTT. This gives the protein CASRGQGANNQPQHF.

The CDR3 here is CASSLGIGGQPQHF. CDR3 bases: TGTGCCAGCAGCTTAGGGATAGGGGGTCAGCCCCAGCATTTT. This chain joins TRBV7-6 and TRBJ1-5; D might be TRBD1 (6 bases). The CDR3 length is 14 residues. Germline V gene sequence: CDR1 SGHVS, CDR2 FNYEAQ. The ends were cut back, 1 base at V and 6 bases at J, with 10 bases in the middle.

V and J are TRBV5-1 and TRBJ2-1, with TRBD2 matching over 12 bases. Trimming removed 1 base from V and 9 bases from J; junction bases left unmatched: 5. The CDR3 sequence is 15 residues long. Germline CDR1 reads SGHRS; CDR2 reads YFSETQ. CDR3 DNA: TGCGCCAGCAGCTTGCTAGCGGGGGGGCAAGGTGAGCAGTTCTTC. This sequence encodes CASSLLAGGQGEQFF.

This clonotype appeared a single time. The CDR3 nucleotides are TGTGCCAGCAGCCGGGGGAGGGGTGAAAAACTGTTTTTT. As protein: CASSRGRGEKLFF. The chain carries TRBV7-9 and TRBJ1-4; maybe TRBD1 (5 bases). The germline V gene has CDR1 SEHNR and CDR2 FQNEAQ (reference sequence). Between the trimmed V and J ends, which lost 5 bases and 7 bases, there was a span of 11 bases. This CDR3 spans 13 amino acids.

In this sample, this clonotype turned up many times. The rearrangement uses TRBV28 and TRBJ2-7, with 13 bases aligning to TRBD2. Trimming at V came to 2 bases and at J to 3 bases, leaving 16 bases not matched to a gene. Germline V gene sequence: CDR1 MDHEN, CDR2 SYDVKM. The CDR3 runs to 20 residues. The CDR3 loop is CASSLSVFGLAGAHNYEQYF. The CDR3 region has the DNA TGTGCCAGCAGTTTAAGTGTCTTCGGACTAGCGGGGGCGCATAACTACGAGCAGTACTTC.

The gene calls are TRBV6-7 and TRBJ1-1, with D possibly being TRBD1 (5 bases). TRBV6-7 is marked as an open reading frame, function uncertain. The CDR3 runs 16 residues. V shed 0 bases and J shed 3 bases, with 14 bases lying between them. In nucleotides, the CDR3 is TGTGCCAGCAGTTACTCTCCGACAGACATGGACACTGAAGCTTTCTTT. This sequence encodes CASSYSPTDMDTEAFF.

The V gene is TRBV29-1, the J gene TRBJ2-7; TRBD1 aligns across 7 bases. V lost 1 base, J lost 4 bases, and 13 bases stayed unmatched. CDR3 length: 16 residues. CDR1 and CDR2 from the germline V gene are SQVTM and ANQGSEA. DNA of the CDR3: TGCAGCGTTGAAGTGTCGGTAACAGGGGCCGATTACGAGCAGTACTTC. This codes for CSVEVSVTGADYEQYF.

This clonotype showed up many times. The chain recombines TRBV12-3 or TRBV12-4 with TRBJ2-1; TRBD2 matches at 10 bases. This CDR3 is built from 16 residues. Trimming removed 0 bases from V and 1 base from J; junction bases left unmatched: 0. CDR3 in amino acids: CASSLASGGSYNEQFF. The CDR3 nucleotides read TGTGCCAGCAGTTTAGCTAGCGGGGGGTCCTACAATGAGCAGTTCTTC.

In its sample, this clonotype was seen once. V usage is TRBV28 and J usage is TRBJ1-5; TRBD1 is a possible D gene (5 bases). V dropped 6 bases and J dropped 11 bases, with 20 bases sitting between them. The CDR3 sequence is 14 residues long. The V gene's germline CDR1 is MDHEN and CDR2 SYDVKM. CDR3 region: CASSFGTPIGTQHF. The CDR3 DNA reads as TGTGCCAGCAGCTTCGGGACCCCGATCGGGACCCAGCATTTT.